This T cell receptor beta chain was sequenced for a study of blood T cell repertoires in COVID-19. TCRdb keeps only in-frame clones here, not all; method: immunoSEQ multiplex PCR. The repertoire includes over 250,000 clones, approximately 85% of them detected once, and around 5.5% sits in the top ten. Sequenced material: peripheral blood. This TCR was recovered from a man between 45 and 60 years old with active or convalescent COVID-19.

CDR3 loop: CSVYYNEQFF. CDR3 DNA: TGCAGTGTCTACTACAATGAGCAGTTCTTC. The rearrangement uses TRBV20-1 and TRBJ2-1; D remains ambiguous. The germline V and J ends were trimmed by 7 bases and 3 bases, with 4 bases remaining between them. This CDR3 is built from 10 residues. Germline V CDR1 and CDR2: DFQATT, SNEGSKA (reference sequence).